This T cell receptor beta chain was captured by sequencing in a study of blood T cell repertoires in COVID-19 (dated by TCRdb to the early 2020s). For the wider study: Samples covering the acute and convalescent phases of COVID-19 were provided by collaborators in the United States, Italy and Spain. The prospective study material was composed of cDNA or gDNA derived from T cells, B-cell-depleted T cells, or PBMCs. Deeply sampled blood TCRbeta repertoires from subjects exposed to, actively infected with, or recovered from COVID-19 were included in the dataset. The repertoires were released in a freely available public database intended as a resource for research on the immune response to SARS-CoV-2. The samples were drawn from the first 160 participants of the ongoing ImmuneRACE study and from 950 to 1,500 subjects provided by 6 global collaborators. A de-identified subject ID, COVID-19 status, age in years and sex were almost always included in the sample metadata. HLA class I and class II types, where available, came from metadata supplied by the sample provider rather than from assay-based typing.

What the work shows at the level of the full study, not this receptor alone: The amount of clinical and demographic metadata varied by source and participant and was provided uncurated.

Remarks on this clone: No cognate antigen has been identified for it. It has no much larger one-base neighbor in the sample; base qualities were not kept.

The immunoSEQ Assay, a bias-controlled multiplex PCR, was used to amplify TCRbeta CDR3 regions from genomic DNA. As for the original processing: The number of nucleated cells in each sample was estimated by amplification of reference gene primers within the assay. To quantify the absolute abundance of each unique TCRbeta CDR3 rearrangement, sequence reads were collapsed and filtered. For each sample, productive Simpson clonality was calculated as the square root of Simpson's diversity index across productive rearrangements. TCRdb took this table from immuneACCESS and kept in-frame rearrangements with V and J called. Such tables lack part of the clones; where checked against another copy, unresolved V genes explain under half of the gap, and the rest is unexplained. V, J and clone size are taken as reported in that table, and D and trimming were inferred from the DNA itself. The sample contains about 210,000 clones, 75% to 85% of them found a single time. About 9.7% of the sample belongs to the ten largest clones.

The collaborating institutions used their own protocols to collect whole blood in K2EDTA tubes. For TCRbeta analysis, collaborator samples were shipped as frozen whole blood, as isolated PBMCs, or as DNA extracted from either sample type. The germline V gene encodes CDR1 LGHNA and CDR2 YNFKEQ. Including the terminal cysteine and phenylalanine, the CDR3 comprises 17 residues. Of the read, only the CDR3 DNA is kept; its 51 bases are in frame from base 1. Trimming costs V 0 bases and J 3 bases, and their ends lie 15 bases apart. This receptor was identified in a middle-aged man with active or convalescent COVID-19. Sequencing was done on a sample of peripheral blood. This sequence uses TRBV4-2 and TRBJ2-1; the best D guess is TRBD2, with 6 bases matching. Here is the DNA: TGTGCCAGCAGCCAAGATGAGTTGTCGGACTACTACAATGAGCAGTTCTTC. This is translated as CASSQDELSDYYNEQFF.